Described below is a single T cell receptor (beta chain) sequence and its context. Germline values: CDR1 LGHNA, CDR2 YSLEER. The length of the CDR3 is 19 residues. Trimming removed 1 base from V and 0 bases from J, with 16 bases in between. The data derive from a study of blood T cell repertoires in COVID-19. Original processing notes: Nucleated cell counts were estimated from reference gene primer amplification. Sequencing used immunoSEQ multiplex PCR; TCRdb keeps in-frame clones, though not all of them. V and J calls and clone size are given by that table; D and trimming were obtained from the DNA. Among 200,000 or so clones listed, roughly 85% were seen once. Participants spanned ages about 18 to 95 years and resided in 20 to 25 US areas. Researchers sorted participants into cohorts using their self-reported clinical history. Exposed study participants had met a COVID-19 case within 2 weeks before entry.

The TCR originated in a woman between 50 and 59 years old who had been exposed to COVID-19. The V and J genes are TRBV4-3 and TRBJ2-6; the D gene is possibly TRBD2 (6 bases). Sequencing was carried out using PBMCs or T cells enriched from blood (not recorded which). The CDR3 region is CASSQGAAGRLSGANVLTF. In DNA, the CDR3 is TGCGCCAGCAGCCAAGGAGCGGCGGGAAGACTCTCTGGGGCCAACGTCCTGACTTTC.